The rows below give T cell receptor beta chains drawn from one sample of a study of T-cell reconstitution after alpha-beta-depleted transplantation in children. TCRdb called the PCR reads again in MiXCR, with one record for every CDR3 protein. The sample holds roughly 590,000 distinct CDR3 sequences, 16% seen once. The sample here was PBMCs from the stem cell graft donor, taken from the stem cell graft. These receptors originate from a human donor who donated a stem cell graft to a child with acute myeloid leukemia. Both conserved end residues are part of each CDR3. D genes are given only for firm matches. Size is omitted from some rows. Given values are once, few, many or a class for expanded clones.

>many|TRBD2|TRBV15|TRBJ2-1
CATSRDRAGPYNEQFF
TGTGCCACCAGCAGAGACCGAGCGGGGCCGTACAATGAGCAGTTCTTC
>many|-|TRBV7-8|TRBJ2-5
CASSLLGGGIETQYF
TGTGCCAGCAGCCTCCTCGGAGGTGGAATAGAGACCCAGTACTTC
>few|-|TRBV5-6|TRBJ1-6
CASSSRTSSYNSPLHF
TGTGCCAGCAGCTCCCGGACGAGCTCCTATAATTCACCCCTCCACTTT
>few|TRBD2|TRBV27|TRBJ2-2
CASTGLAGSMAGELFF
TGTGCCAGCACGGGACTAGCGGGGAGCATGGCCGGGGAGCTGTTTTTT
>-|-|TRBV29-1|TRBJ1-1
CSVEVAGNTEAFF
TGCAGCGTTGAAGTCGCGGGGAACACTGAAGCTTTCTTT
>many|-|TRBV20-1|TRBJ1-5
CSARDLQRSNQPQHF
TGCAGTGCTAGAGATCTCCAGAGGAGCAATCAGCCCCAGCATTTT
>few|TRBD2|TRBV5-1|TRBJ2-5
CASSLGLGQETQYF
TGCGCCAGCAGCTTAGGACTAGGCCAAGAGACCCAGTACTTC
>-|-|TRBV7-3|TRBJ2-2
CAREEGRFTNTGELFF
TGTGCCAGAGAGGAGGGGCGTTTTACGAACACCGGGGAGCTGTTTTTT
>many|TRBD2|TRBV20-1|TRBJ2-3
CSARGLAGGPFLMDTQYF
TGCAGTGCTAGAGGTCTAGCGGGGGGGCCGTTTCTGATGGATACGCAGTATTTT
>-|-|TRBV29-1|TRBJ1-1
CSVPKKGGTEAFF
TGCAGCGTCCCTAAAAAGGGGGGGACTGAAGCTTTCTTT
>many|TRBD1|TRBV20-1|TRBJ2-7
CSAAGTVIYEQYF
TGCAGTGCTGCCGGGACAGTGATTTACGAGCAGTACTTC
>-|TRBD1|TRBV7-3|TRBJ2-2
CASSLLPGQGAGELFF
TGTGCCAGCAGCTTATTGCCGGGACAGGGGGCCGGGGAGCTGTTTTTT
>-|-|TRBV30|TRBJ2-7
CAWRASTVRDEQYF
TGTGCCTGGAGGGCGAGCACCGTCAGGGACGAGCAGTACTTC
>few|TRBD1|TRBV6-5|TRBJ1-5
CASSRDSLQPQHF
TGTGCCAGCAGCCGGGACAGTCTTCAGCCCCAGCATTTT
>many|-|TRBV20-1|TRBJ2-3
CSALQGFTDTQYF
TGCAGTGCTCTACAGGGTTTCACAGATACGCAGTATTTT
>many|-|TRBV20-1|TRBJ2-1
CSAREFGGQNEQFF
TGCAGTGCTAGAGAGTTCGGGGGGCAGAATGAGCAGTTCTTC
>-|-|TRBV7-2|TRBJ1-4
CASSLVRAESTNEKLFF
TGTGCCAGCAGCTTAGTAAGGGCGGAATCAACTAATGAAAAACTGTTTTTT
>-|-|TRBV25-1|TRBJ1-2
CASSDPGGVNYGYTF
TGTGCCAGCAGTGATCCGGGGGGGGTTAACTATGGCTACACCTTC
>-|-|TRBV12-3/TRBV12-4|TRBJ2-7
CASSFYRSEQYF
TGTGCCAGCAGTTTTTATCGGTCCGAGCAGTACTTC
>few|-|TRBV29-1|TRBJ2-7
CSVEGALYEQYF
TGCAGCGTTGAGGGGGCCCTCTACGAGCAGTACTTC
>-|-|TRBV10-3|TRBJ2-4
CATSDHEDMLNIQYF
TGTGCCACCAGTGACCACGAGGACATGCTAAACATTCAGTACTTC
>-|TRBD2|TRBV20-1|TRBJ2-1
CSALTSGYNEQFF
TGCAGTGCTTTGACTAGCGGTTACAATGAGCAGTTCTTC
>-|TRBD2|TRBV7-8|TRBJ2-1
CASSVYEGSGGNNEQFF
TGTGCCAGCAGCGTCTATGAGGGTAGCGGGGGCAACAATGAGCAGTTCTTC
>many|TRBD1|TRBV29-1|TRBJ1-1
CSVVGRGFTNTEAFF
TGCAGCGTTGTCGGCAGGGGGTTTACGAACACTGAAGCTTTCTTT
>few|TRBD1|TRBV29-1|TRBJ1-2
CSVDTGQARGGGYTF
TGCAGCGTTGACACGGGACAGGCAAGGGGGGGGGGCTACACCTTC
>many|TRBD2|TRBV7-8|TRBJ2-1
CASSLRNFERGGSYEQFF
TGTGCCAGCAGCTTAAGGAACTTCGAGCGGGGGGGCTCCTATGAGCAGTTCTTC
>many|TRBD2|TRBV29-1|TRBJ2-3
CSVALAGERTDTQYF
TGCAGCGTAGCACTAGCGGGGGAACGCACAGATACGCAGTATTTT
>many|-|TRBV29-1|TRBJ1-2
CSVIAGSYGYTF
TGCAGCGTCATAGCTGGGTCCTACGGCTACACCTTC
>many|-|TRBV20-1|TRBJ1-5
CSASSPRGNQPQHF
TGCAGTGCTAGTTCCCCCAGGGGCAATCAGCCCCAGCATTTT
>-|TRBD2|TRBV12-3/TRBV12-4|TRBJ2-2
CASSLGGGFGGELFF
TGTGCCAGCAGTTTAGGCGGGGGGTTCGGCGGGGAGCTGTTTTTT
>many|-|TRBV10-2|TRBJ1-5
CASSESGGANQPQHF
TGCGCCAGCAGTGAGTCGGGGGGGGCTAATCAGCCCCAGCATTTT
>many|-|TRBV5-1|TRBJ2-1
CASSLVQGEGNNEQFF
TGCGCCAGCAGCCTGGTACAGGGAGAAGGAAACAATGAGCAGTTCTTC
>few|-|TRBV29-1|TRBJ2-3
CSVETGGHPTDTQYF
TGCAGCGTTGAGACCGGGGGGCACCCCACAGATACGCAGTATTTT